This entry lists 17 T cell receptor beta chains sequenced from one sample in a study of blood T cells in healthy people across ages. A sample-barcoded 5' primer and a J-beta primer mix were used in a second PCR of roughly 7 to 11 cycles. TCRdb re-called the 5' RACE reads through MiXCR, storing one row per CDR3 protein. The repertoire has 1.5 million to 2 million distinct CDR3 sequences, 34% of them found once; the top ten carry approximately 10%. Sequencing input: blood. These receptors all come from a woman younger than 45 in good health.

V and J are TRBV2 and TRBJ2-7; D remains unclear. This CDR3 is 13 amino acids long. Germline V gene data show CDR1 as SNHLY and CDR2 as FYNNEI. Trimming left V 2 bases short and J 5 bases short, with 10 bases between. DNA of the CDR3: TGTGCCAGCAGTGAACGCCGGATTCACGAGCAGTACTTC. Translated: CASSERRIHEQYF.

The V gene is TRBV28, the J gene TRBJ2-2, with 13 bases aligning to TRBD2. Germline values: CDR1 MDHEN, CDR2 SYDVKM. V lost 6 bases and J lost 5; bases outside the gene matches: 9. This CDR3 spans 17 amino acids. This chain's CDR3 is CASSRLWTSGRTGELFF. The CDR3 region has the DNA TGTGCCAGCAGCAGACTATGGACTAGCGGGAGAACCGGGGAGCTGTTTTTT.

This clonotype was counted ten times or more. The chain uses TRBV6-2 or TRBV6-3 and TRBJ2-3; D gene ambiguous. CDR3 length equals 12 residues. V lost 6 bases and J 5 bases, leaving 9 bases between the germline ends. Germline CDR1 is MNHEY and CDR2 is SVGEGT. In DNA form, the CDR3 reads TGTGCCAGCAGCCCCAGGCGAGATACGCAGTATTTT. Its protein product is CASSPRRDTQYF.

This clonotype was detected only a few times. The V gene is TRBV20-1, the J gene TRBJ2-5; D possibly corresponds to TRBD2 (5 bases). V shed 2 bases and J shed 2 bases, with 12 bases lying between them. The CDR3 length is 14 residues. Per the germline V gene, CDR1 is DFQATT and CDR2 is SNEGSKA (reference sequence). The CDR3 DNA follows: TGCAGTGCTAGACGGCCGGGGTTACAAGAGACCCAGTACTTC. The encoded protein is CSARRPGLQETQYF.

The V and J genes are TRBV30 and TRBJ2-1; 7 positions match TRBD1. CDR1 and CDR2 (germline): GTSNPN, SVGIG (reference sequence). This CDR3 spans 12 amino acids. After removal of 3 bases from V and 8 bases from J, the junction contained 4 bases not matched to a gene. The DNA for the CDR3 is TGTGCCTGGAGCCAGACAGGGTATGAGCAGTTCTTC. It translates to CAWSQTGYEQFF.

This clonotype was counted between two and nine times. The junction departs from germline at one end; a sequencing error may be responsible. The chain has TRBV20-1 and TRBJ2-1, with a weak D call TRBD2 (6 bases). The germline gives CDR1 DFQATT, CDR2 SNEGSKA (reference sequence). The CDR3 has 12 residues. The CDR3 nucleotides read TGCAGGGCTAGCGCAGGGCGTGGTGAGCAGTTCTTC. Residues: CRASAGRGEQFF.

The chain combines TRBV9 with TRBJ2-1, with D perhaps matching TRBD1 (6 bases). The germline gives CDR1 SGDLS, CDR2 YYNGEE. The CDR3 contains 14 residues. Trimming left V 4 bases short and J 8 bases short, with 16 bases between. CDR3 in amino acids: CASSFSPGDDEQFF. The CDR3 bases are TGTGCCAGCAGCTTCAGTCCAGGGGACGATGAGCAGTTCTTC.

The V call is TRBV20-1, the J call TRBJ1-4; weak D call: TRBD1 (6 bases). Trimming left V 1 base short and J 4 bases short, with 7 bases between. This CDR3 has 13 amino acids. CDR1 DFQATT and CDR2 SNEGSKA come from the germline V gene (reference sequence). In nucleotides, the CDR3 is TGCAGTGCTAGAGGGACAGATAATGAAAAACTGTTTTTT. Translated, it gives CSARGTDNEKLFF.

The V and J genes are TRBV27 and TRBJ2-6; perhaps TRBD1 as D (6 bases). The V and J ends lost 3 bases and 0 bases respectively, with 12 bases between them. Germline V CDR1 and CDR2: MNHEY, SMNVEV (reference sequence). The CDR3 contains 17 residues. CDR3 amino acids: CASSLRTVNSGANVLTF. Here the CDR3 DNA reads TGTGCCAGCAGTTTGAGGACAGTAAACTCTGGGGCCAACGTCCTGACTTTC.

V and J are TRBV7-9 and TRBJ2-7, with TRBD1 as a possible D gene (6 bases). CDR1 and CDR2 (germline): SEHNR, FQNEAQ (reference sequence). The length of the CDR3 is 13 residues. V was clipped by 2 bases and J by 5 bases, with 10 bases between them. This chain's CDR3 is CASSLKGVNEQYF. The CDR3, as DNA: TGTGCCAGCAGCTTAAAGGGGGTAAACGAGCAGTACTTC.

The chain has TRBV24-1 and TRBJ2-5; 14 nucleotides line up with TRBD2. The V segment lost 5 bases and the J segment 4 bases; nucleotides outside the gene matches: 5. CDR1 KGHDR and CDR2 SFDVKD come from the germline V gene. The CDR3 sequence is 16 residues long. This CDR3 is CATSALGLAGAETQYF. The CDR3 DNA follows: TGTGCCACCAGTGCCCTGGGACTAGCGGGAGCAGAGACCCAGTACTTC.

The chain uses TRBV20-1 and TRBJ1-1; D may be TRBD1 (6 bases). Germline CDR1 is DFQATT and CDR2 is SNEGSKA (reference sequence). The V end was cut by 2 bases, the J end by 1 base, with 11 bases between. The CDR3 runs to 14 residues. This chain's CDR3 is CSARYDRSNTEAFF. DNA for the CDR3: TGCAGTGCTAGATACGACAGGTCGAACACTGAAGCTTTCTTT.

This clonotype was recorded a few times. V is TRBV10-3 and J is TRBJ2-4; 8 bases match TRBD2. Germline V CDR1 and CDR2: ENHRY, SYGVKD. V lost 5 bases to trimming and J lost 1 base; unmatched junction nucleotides: 1. CDR3 length: 14 residues. CDR3 sequence (DNA): TGTGCCATCAGTCCGGGGGGGGCCAAAAACATTCAGTACTTC. Protein sequence: CAISPGGAKNIQYF.

This clonotype was counted only a few times. This rearrangement joins TRBV9 to TRBJ2-7; D could derive from TRBD1 or TRBD2 (6 bases each). CDR1 is SGDLS and CDR2 is YYNGEE in the germline V gene. V was shortened by 0 bases and J by 2 bases, with 12 bases between the two germline ends. The CDR3 is 15 amino acids. The DNA of the CDR3 is TGTGCCAGCAGCGTAGGGGGGGCCATCACCTACGAGCAGTACTTC. It specifies CASSVGGAITYEQYF.

The chain combines TRBV13 with TRBJ2-2; 8 positions agree with TRBD2. Germline V gene lookup returns CDR1 PRHDT and CDR2 FYEKMQ (reference sequence). The CDR3 has 15 residues. Losses at the gene ends were 6 bases for V and 4 bases for J; bases not matched to a gene: 7. CDR3 sequence (DNA): TGTGCCAGCAGGCGGGCGGGAGGTGGCACCGGGGAGCTGTTTTTT. Protein product: CASRRAGGGTGELFF.

This clonotype has just a few counts. J is TRBJ2-1 and V is TRBV12-3 or TRBV12-4, with 9 bases that match TRBD1. The CDR3 runs to 14 residues. The junction had 9 bases not matched to a gene; V was cut back by 6 bases and J by 9 bases. The DNA for the CDR3 is TGTGCCAGCAGAATATGGGACAGGGATACTGAGCAGTTCTTC. Amino acid sequence: CASRIWDRDTEQFF.

This clonotype was seen ten or more times. The chain joins TRBV4-1 to TRBJ2-1, with D tentatively TRBD1 or TRBD2 (6 bases each). Trimming pared 1 base from V and 0 bases from J, leaving 13 bases between. This CDR3 is 17 amino acids long. CDR1 and CDR2 from the germline V gene are MGHRA and YSYEKL. The CDR3 DNA reads TGCGCCAGCAGCCAAGTGTGGGGGGCGAGCTCCTACAATGAGCAGTTCTTC. This sequence encodes CASSQVWGASSYNEQFF.